The clone carrying this T cell receptor beta chain was seen a few times. Its antigen remains unknown. The CDR3 runs 16 residues. Germline CDR1 MNHNS, CDR2 SASEGT. V shed 7 bases and J 3 bases; nucleotides not matched to a gene: 6. Treatment reported: roughly 11-day PBMC culture with coronavirus spike peptide pools or control peptides (ViraFEST assay). These data are taken from a study of vaccination and CD4 T cells after COVID-19. Cultured CD4+ T cells had their DNA profiled by the Oncomine TCR Beta short-read assay. TCRdb passed the PCR reads through MiXCR, listing each CDR3 protein once. This table holds tens of thousands of distinct CDR3 sequences, under 55% found once.

Sequencing was carried out using CD4+ T cells from blood, cultured in vitro. The sequence came from a human donor who had recovered from COVID-19. The V call is TRBV6-1, the J call TRBJ2-3; 14 bases align to TRBD2. CDR3 bases: TGTGCCAGCATTCGACTAGCGGGAGGGGGAACAGATACGCAGTATTTT. This sequence encodes CASIRLAGGGTDTQYF.